The source of this TCR beta chain is a study of cytomegalovirus exposure and HLA in healthy donors. Study background: In terms of ancestry, the Caucasian-associated cluster contained about 80% of the 350 to 450 genotyped donors.

13 Jbeta primers and 60 Vbeta primers were used for the PCR. TCRdb keeps only in-frame clones here, not all; method: immunoSEQ multiplex PCR. This sample carries about 150,000 clones, 70% to 90% of them seen once, and the ten largest clones take 1.5% to 1.7%. The source of this sequence is a man aged 35 to 55 in good health and CMV-seronegative. Sequencing used PBMCs.

CDR3 DNA sequence: TGTGCCAGCAGCCTAAGCTCTGGGGCCAACGTCCTGACTTTC. Translating gives CASSLSSGANVLTF. The chain recombines TRBV2 with TRBJ2-6; no firm D call. This CDR3 contains 14 residues. The V and J ends lost 6 bases and 0 bases respectively, with 6 bases between them. Germline V gene data show CDR1 as SNHLY and CDR2 as FYNNEI.